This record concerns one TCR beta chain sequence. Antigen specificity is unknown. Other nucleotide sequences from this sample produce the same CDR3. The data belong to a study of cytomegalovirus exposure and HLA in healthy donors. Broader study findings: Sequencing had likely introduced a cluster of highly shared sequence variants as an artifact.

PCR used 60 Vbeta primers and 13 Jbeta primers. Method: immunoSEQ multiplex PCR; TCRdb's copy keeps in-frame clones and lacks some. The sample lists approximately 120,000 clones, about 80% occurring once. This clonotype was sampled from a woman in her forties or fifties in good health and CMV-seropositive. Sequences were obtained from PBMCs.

The CDR3 DNA reads TGCGCCAGCAGTCCGACAGGGAGCTCCTACGAGCAGTACTTC. Residues: CASSPTGSSYEQYF. The chain links TRBV5-1 to TRBJ2-7, with 7 bases matching TRBD1. Per the germline V gene, CDR1 is SGHRS and CDR2 is YFSETQ. The CDR3 sequence is 14 residues long. J lost 0 bases, V lost 5 bases, and 5 bases had no gene match.